The 20 T cell receptor beta chains presented below share a single source sample, sequenced in a study of PD-1 blockade in classical Hodgkin lymphoma. TCRdb's copy holds only in-frame clones and misses some; the assay was immunoSEQ multiplex PCR. Found here are 21,000 or so clones, roughly 78% of them singletons; the top ten hold about a sixth. Every patient was affected by relapse after autologous stem cell transplantation, while exposure to brentuximab vedotin was not uniform. The sample in question was peripheral blood mononuclear cells (PBMCs), obtained before the second cycle of nivolumab. These receptors originate from a human donor with classical Hodgkin lymphoma.

The CDR3 reads CASSSVNTDTQYF. DNA of the CDR3: TGTGCCAGCAGTTCAGTGAACACAGATACGCAGTATTTT. V gene TRBV28 combines with J gene TRBJ2-3; D ambiguous. Trimming stripped 4 bases from V and 2 bases from J, with 7 bases between. Germline V gene data show CDR1 as MDHEN and CDR2 as SYDVKM. The CDR3 totals 13 residues.

J is TRBJ1-2 and V is TRBV5-1; 8 nucleotides line up with TRBD1. Germline-derived CDR1 and CDR2 are SGHRS and YFSETQ. The CDR3 is made up of 15 amino acids. J lost 8 bases, V lost 0 bases, and 9 bases had no gene match. The CDR3 DNA is TGCGCCAGCAGCTTGGCGGGGCAGGGGGCGCAGGGCTACACCTTC. Protein product: CASSLAGQGAQGYTF.

The chain has TRBV28 and TRBJ2-2; TRBD2 matches 10 bases. The CDR3 totals 19 residues. J was trimmed by 7 bases and V by 7 bases; bases with no gene match: 21. Germline CDR1 reads MDHEN; CDR2 reads SYDVKM. The CDR3 spells CASNPTSGFIPLRGGELFF. The DNA for the CDR3 is TGTGCCAGCAACCCGACTAGCGGGTTTATCCCACTCAGGGGCGGGGAGCTGTTTTTT.

This chain joins TRBV5-4 and TRBJ2-3; 7 positions match TRBD1. The CDR3 runs 15 residues. After removal of 4 bases from V and 4 bases from J, the junction contained 9 bases not matched to a gene. CDR1 SGHNT and CDR2 YYREEE come from the germline V gene (reference sequence). The CDR3 region has the DNA TGTGCCAGCAGCCGCTTTGGGACAGCTCCAGATACGCAGTATTTT. Translation: CASSRFGTAPDTQYF.

The chain is built from TRBV5-4 and TRBJ2-3, with D unclear. V was cut by 2 bases and J by 1 base, with 14 bases left in between. Per the germline V gene, CDR1 is SGHNT and CDR2 is YYREEE (reference sequence). There are 16 residues in the CDR3. CDR3 nucleotides: TGTGCCAGCAGCTTCGACTTTGGCAGCGGCACAGATACGCAGTATTTT. This encodes CASSFDFGSGTDTQYF. Looking up the rest from reference TRBV5-4 and TRBJ2-3 gives the full variable domain: ETGVTQSPTHLIKTRGQQVTLRCSSQSGHNTVSWYQQALGQGPQFIFQYYREEENGRGNFPPRFSGLQFPNYSSELNVNALELDDSALYLCASSFDFGSGTDTQYFGPGTRLTVL.

This sequence joins TRBV30 and TRBJ2-5, with 16 positions matching TRBD2. V dropped 3 bases and J dropped 4; count of bases not matched to a gene: 11. This CDR3 spans 18 amino acids. Germline V CDR1 and CDR2: GTSNPN, SVGIG (reference sequence). In DNA, the CDR3 is TGTGCCTGGAGGCCGGGACTAGCGGGAGGGCCGCTACGAGAGACCCAGTACTTC. This gives the protein CAWRPGLAGGPLRETQYF.

By share of the sample, this clone is medium-sized. V usage is TRBV19 and J usage is TRBJ2-1; 8 bases match TRBD1. This CDR3 has 14 amino acids. Trimming removed 1 base from V and 9 bases from J; junction bases left unmatched: 5. Germline V lookup: CDR1 LNHDA, CDR2 SQIVND (reference sequence). The CDR3 loop reads CASSIVQGASEQFF. In nucleotides, the CDR3 is TGTGCCAGTAGTATAGTCCAGGGGGCGAGTGAGCAGTTCTTC.

This chain connects TRBV6-5 to TRBJ1-2; D gene uncertain. The CDR3 has 12 amino acids. CDR1 is MNHEY, CDR2 SVGAGI, per germline. V lost 6 bases and J lost 7, with 12 bases in between. CDR3 amino acids: CASSPVGSGYTF. Written as DNA, the CDR3 is TGTGCCAGCAGCCCGGTGGGATCTGGCTACACCTTC.

The chain has TRBV7-9 and TRBJ2-5; D remains unclear. Looked up from germline, CDR1 is SEHNR and CDR2 is FQNEAQ (reference sequence). This CDR3 region has 15 residues. The ends were cut back, 3 bases at V and 1 base at J, with 12 bases in the middle. The DNA for the CDR3 is TGTGCCAGCAGCTTTTTAGACCAGCTCCAAGAGACCCAGTACTTC. Protein sequence: CASSFLDQLQETQYF.

The V call is TRBV5-1, the J call TRBJ1-1; 8 bases agree with TRBD1. Trimming took 4 bases from V and 4 from J; bases not matched to a gene: 9. Per germline, CDR1 SGHRS and CDR2 YFSETQ. The CDR3 extends over 15 amino acids. CDR3 loop: CASSSPGGAGTEAFF. The CDR3 coding sequence is TGCGCCAGCAGCAGTCCAGGGGGCGCGGGCACTGAAGCTTTCTTT.

CDR3 amino acids: CASSLEGLAINEQFF. The CDR3 DNA sequence: TGTGCCAGCAGCTTGGAGGGACTAGCGATAAATGAGCAGTTCTTC. J is TRBJ2-1 and V is TRBV5-5; 10 bases match TRBD2. This CDR3 has 15 amino acids. Germline CDR1 reads SGHKS; CDR2 reads YYEKEE (reference sequence). Trimming removed 0 bases from V and 7 bases from J; junction bases left unmatched: 4. Full variable domain (outside the CDR3, taken from reference TRBV5-5 and TRBJ2-1): DAGVTQSPTHLIKTRGQQVTLRCSPISGHKSVSWYQQVLGQGPQFIFQYYEKEERGRGNFPDRFSARQFPNYSSELNVNALLLGDSALYLCASSLEGLAINEQFFGPGTRLTVL.

The chain combines TRBV5-1 with TRBJ1-1; a weak D match, TRBD1 (6 bases). Germline loops: CDR1 SGHRS, CDR2 YFSETQ. V lost 1 base and J lost 1, with 11 bases in between. CDR3 length equals 15 residues. Written as DNA, the CDR3 is TGCGCCAGCAGCTTGTATGCAGGGGCGAACACTGAAGCTTTCTTT. Its protein product is CASSLYAGANTEAFF.

V gene TRBV28 combines with J gene TRBJ1-5; 8 positions agree with TRBD1. CDR3 length equals 19 residues. CDR1 is MDHEN, CDR2 SYDVKM, per germline. Germline trimming cut 3 bases from V and 1 base from J; bases unmatched to any gene: 14. The CDR3 bases are TGTGCCAGCAGTTTTTGGGCAGGGGGCGATGGGGAAAGCAATCAGCCCCAGCATTTT. Its protein is CASSFWAGGDGESNQPQHF.

The J gene is TRBJ1-5, the V gene TRBV2; the D gene is possibly TRBD1 (6 bases). The V end lost 6 bases, the J end lost 0 bases, and 18 bases lay between the germline ends. The CDR3 runs to 17 residues. Per germline, CDR1 SNHLY and CDR2 FYNNEI. CDR3 nucleotide sequence: TGTGCCAGCAGGACGACAGGTCTGATATATAGCAATCAGCCCCAGCATTTT. Its protein is CASRTTGLIYSNQPQHF.

The chain has TRBV6-5 and TRBJ2-3; 13 positions agree with TRBD2. V trimming: 4 bases; J trimming: 5 bases; junction bases outside the gene matches: 6. There are 16 residues in the CDR3. Germline-derived CDR1 and CDR2 are MNHEY and SVGAGI. CDR3 in DNA: TGTGCCAGCAGTTCTGCACTAGCGGGGGGGGGAGATACGCAGTATTTT. Protein sequence: CASSSALAGGGDTQYF.

The V gene is TRBV5-1, the J gene TRBJ1-2, with TRBD1 as a possible D gene (5 bases). Trimming took 4 bases from V and 0 from J, leaving 13 bases between them. The CDR3 is 15 residues long. CDR1 is SGHRS, CDR2 YFSETQ, per germline. CDR3 loop: CASSRDGEANYGYTF. DNA for the CDR3: TGCGCCAGCAGCCGGGACGGTGAAGCTAACTATGGCTACACCTTC.

V and J are TRBV7-9 and TRBJ1-6, with a possible D match to TRBD1 (6 bases). The CDR3 has 16 residues. The V end lost 5 bases, the J end lost 7 bases, and 18 bases lay between the germline ends. Germline CDR1 SEHNR, CDR2 FQNEAQ (reference sequence). CDR3 sequence reads: CASSKWGRATNSPLHF. CDR3 in DNA: TGTGCCAGCAGCAAGTGGGGGCGGGCAACCAATTCACCCCTCCACTTT.

The chain links TRBV5-1 to TRBJ2-1; no clear D gene. The germline V and J ends were trimmed by 4 bases and 5 bases, with 19 bases remaining between them. The CDR3 is 16 residues long. CDR1 is SGHRS, CDR2 YFSETQ, per germline. CDR3 sequence (DNA): TGCGCCAGCAGCCGATTAGGATTGGACGGAGACAATGAGCAGTTCTTC. Protein sequence: CASSRLGLDGDNEQFF.

Concerning this clone: Its ends do not fully match the called genes, so a read error is possible. This chain joins TRBV18 and TRBJ1-2, with 8 bases identical to TRBD1. CDR1 is KGHSH and CDR2 is LQKENI in the germline V gene. This CDR3 is built from 13 residues. The DNA for the CDR3 is TGTGCCAGCTCACCGACAGGGGAATATGGCCACACCTTC. Protein: CASSPTGEYGHTF.

The rearrangement joins TRBV5-1 to TRBJ2-2; TRBD1 or TRBD2 may be the D gene (6 bases each). CDR1 and CDR2 (germline): SGHRS, YFSETQ. This CDR3 region has 17 residues. Between the trimmed V and J ends, which lost 1 base and 2 bases, there was a span of 15 bases. This chain's CDR3 is CASSLWGAAVNTGELFF. CDR3 nucleotide sequence: TGCGCCAGCAGCTTGTGGGGGGCGGCTGTTAACACCGGGGAGCTGTTTTTT.